The entry that follows covers one T cell receptor beta chain sequence. The sample comes from a study of blood T cell repertoires in COVID-19. Turning to the study itself: Whether acute or convalescent, the COVID-19 samples came from the United States, Italy and Spain.

Data came from immunoSEQ multiplex PCR; TCRdb stores just in-frame clones and leaves some out. Among 95,000 or so clones listed, roughly four fifths were seen once. The germline CDR1 and CDR2 sequences are SGHDT and YYEEEE. The CDR3 runs 15 residues. V was shortened by 0 bases and J by 2 bases, with 11 bases between the two germline ends. The origin of this receptor is a human donor in a cohort sampled during active COVID-19. The source material was peripheral blood. The chain couples TRBV5-6 to TRBJ1-2; TRBD1 might be the D (5 bases). CDR3 DNA: TGTGCCAGCAGCTTGGAGGCAGGGTTGAACTATGGCTACACCTTC. Encoded protein: CASSLEAGLNYGYTF.